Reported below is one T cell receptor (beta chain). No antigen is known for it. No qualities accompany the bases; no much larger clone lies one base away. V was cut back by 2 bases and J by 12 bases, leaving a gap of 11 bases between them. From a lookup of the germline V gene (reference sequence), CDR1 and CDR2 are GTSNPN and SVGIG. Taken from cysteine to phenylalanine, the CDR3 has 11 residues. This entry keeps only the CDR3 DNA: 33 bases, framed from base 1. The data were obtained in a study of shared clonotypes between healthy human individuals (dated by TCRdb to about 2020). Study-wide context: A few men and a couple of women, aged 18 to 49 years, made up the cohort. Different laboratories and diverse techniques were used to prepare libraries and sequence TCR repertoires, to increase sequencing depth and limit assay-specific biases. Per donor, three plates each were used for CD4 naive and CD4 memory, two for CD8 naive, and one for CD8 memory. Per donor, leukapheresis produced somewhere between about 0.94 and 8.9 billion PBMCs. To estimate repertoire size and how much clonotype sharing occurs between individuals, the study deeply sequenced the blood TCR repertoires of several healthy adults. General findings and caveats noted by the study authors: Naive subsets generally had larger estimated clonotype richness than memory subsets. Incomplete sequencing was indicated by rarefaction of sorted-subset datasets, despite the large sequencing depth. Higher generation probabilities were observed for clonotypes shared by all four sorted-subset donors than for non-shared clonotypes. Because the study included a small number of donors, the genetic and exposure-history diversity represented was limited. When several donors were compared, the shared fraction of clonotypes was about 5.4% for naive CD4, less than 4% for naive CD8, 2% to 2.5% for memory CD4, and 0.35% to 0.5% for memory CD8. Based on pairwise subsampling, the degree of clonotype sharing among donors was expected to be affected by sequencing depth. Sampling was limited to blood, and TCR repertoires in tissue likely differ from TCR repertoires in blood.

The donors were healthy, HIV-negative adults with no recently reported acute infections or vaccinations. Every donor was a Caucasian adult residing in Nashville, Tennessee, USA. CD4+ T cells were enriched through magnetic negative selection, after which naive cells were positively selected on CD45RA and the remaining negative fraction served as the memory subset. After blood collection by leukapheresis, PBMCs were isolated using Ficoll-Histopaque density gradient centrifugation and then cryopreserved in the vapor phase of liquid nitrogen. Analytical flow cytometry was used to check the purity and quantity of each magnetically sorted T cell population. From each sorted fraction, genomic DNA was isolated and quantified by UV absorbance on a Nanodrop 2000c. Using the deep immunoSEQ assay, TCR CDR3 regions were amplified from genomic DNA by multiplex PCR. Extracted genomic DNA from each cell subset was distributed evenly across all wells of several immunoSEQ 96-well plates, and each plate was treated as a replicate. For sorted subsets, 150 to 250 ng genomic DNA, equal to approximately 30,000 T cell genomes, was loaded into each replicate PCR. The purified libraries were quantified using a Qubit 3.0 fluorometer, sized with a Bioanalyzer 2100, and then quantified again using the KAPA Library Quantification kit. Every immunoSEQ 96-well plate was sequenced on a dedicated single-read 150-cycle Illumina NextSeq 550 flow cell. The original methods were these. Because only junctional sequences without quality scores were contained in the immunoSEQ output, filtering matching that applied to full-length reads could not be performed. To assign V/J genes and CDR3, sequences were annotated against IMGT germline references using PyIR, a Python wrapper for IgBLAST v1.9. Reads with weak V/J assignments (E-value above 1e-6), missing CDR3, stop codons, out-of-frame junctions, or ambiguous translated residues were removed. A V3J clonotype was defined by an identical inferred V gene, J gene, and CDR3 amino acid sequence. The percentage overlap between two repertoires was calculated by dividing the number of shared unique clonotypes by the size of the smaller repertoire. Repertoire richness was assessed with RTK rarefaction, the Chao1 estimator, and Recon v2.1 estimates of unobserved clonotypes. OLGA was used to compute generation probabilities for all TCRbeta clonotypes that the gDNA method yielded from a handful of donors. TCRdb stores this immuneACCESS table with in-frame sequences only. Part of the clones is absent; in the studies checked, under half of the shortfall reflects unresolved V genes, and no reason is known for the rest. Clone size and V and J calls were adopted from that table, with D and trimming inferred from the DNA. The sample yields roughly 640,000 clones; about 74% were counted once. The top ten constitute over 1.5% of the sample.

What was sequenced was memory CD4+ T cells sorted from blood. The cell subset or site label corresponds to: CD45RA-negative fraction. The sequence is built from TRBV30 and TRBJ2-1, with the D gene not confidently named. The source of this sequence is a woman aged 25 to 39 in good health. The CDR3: CAWSRSDGQFF. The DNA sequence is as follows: TGTGCCTGGAGTAGGTCTGATGGGCAGTTCTTC. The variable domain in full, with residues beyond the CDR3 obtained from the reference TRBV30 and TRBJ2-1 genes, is SQTIHQWPATLVQPVGSPLSLECTVEGTSNPNLYWYRQAAGRGLQLLFYSVGIGQISSEVPQNLSASRPQDRQFILSSKKLLLSDSGFYLCAWSRSDGQFFGPGTRLTVL.